This T cell receptor (beta chain) was sequenced for a study of control samples from healthy donors and cancer patients. This CDR3 is built from 15 residues. In germline, CDR1 is KGHDR, CDR2 SFDVKD. Trimming shortened V by 3 bases and J by 4 bases, and 12 bases separated the two germline ends. The assay was immunoSEQ multiplex PCR, and TCRdb's table has in-frame clones only and misses some. Seen here are over 60,000 clones, approximately 85% observed once, and the top ten hold 4.5% to 7%. The clonotype originates from a man aged 40-49 years in good health. The sequencing input was blood. The V and J genes are TRBV24-1 and TRBJ2-1; D gene unclear. CDR3 protein: CATSDNAPQYNEQFF. The CDR3 region has the DNA TGTGCCACCAGTGATAACGCCCCTCAGTACAATGAGCAGTTCTTC.